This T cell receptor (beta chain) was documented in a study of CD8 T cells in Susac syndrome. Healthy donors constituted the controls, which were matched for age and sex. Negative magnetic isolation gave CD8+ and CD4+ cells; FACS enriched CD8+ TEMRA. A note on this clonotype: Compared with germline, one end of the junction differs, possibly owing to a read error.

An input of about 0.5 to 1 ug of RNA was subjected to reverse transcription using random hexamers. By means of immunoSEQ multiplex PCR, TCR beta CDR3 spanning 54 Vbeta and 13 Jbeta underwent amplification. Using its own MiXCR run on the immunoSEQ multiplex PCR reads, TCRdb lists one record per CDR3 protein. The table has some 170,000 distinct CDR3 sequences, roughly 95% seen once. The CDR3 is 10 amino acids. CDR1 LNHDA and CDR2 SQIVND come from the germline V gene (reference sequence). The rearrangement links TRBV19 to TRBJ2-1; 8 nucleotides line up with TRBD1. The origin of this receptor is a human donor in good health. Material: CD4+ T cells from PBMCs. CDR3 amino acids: CASSFRDRIF. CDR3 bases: TGTGCCAGTAGTTTCCGGGACAGGATCTTC.